This TCR beta chain was recovered during a study of T cells expressing NK-cell markers. Study-wide results and limits: Four of the donors also had these clonotypes leading their CD3+CD56-NKG2C+ fraction.

Germline V gives CDR1 MGHRA, CDR2 YSYEKL. The CDR3 loop spans 11 amino acids. TCRdb reprocessed the 5' RACE reads and reports one entry per CDR3 protein, with no DNA. Here the sample table reports about 550,000 distinct CDR3 sequences. About this clonotype itself: The antigen is not known.

The receptor's source is a man aged 18 to 30 in good health. The chain couples TRBV4-1 to TRBJ1-4; TCRdb reports TRBD1, a call that lacks DNA to check it against. The sample comprised blood T cells: a sorted CD56 or NKG2C T cell subset, CD4+ or CD8+ T cells, or bulk PBMC T cells (not recorded which). The CDR3 here is CATGTVEKLFF.